This is a list of T cell receptor beta chains from one sample in a study of cytomegalovirus exposure and HLA in healthy donors. The table came from immunoSEQ multiplex PCR; TCRdb's copy has only in-frame clones and leaves some out. The repertoire holds about 160,000 clones, with roughly 90% as singletons. Specimen: PBMCs. These receptors all stem from a man aged 18 to 29 in good health and CMV-seropositive. Each CDR3 is given with its conserved first and last residue. D genes are given only for firm matches. Some rows mark clone size as missing; the rest say once, few, many or name a class of expanded clone.

CDR3nt	CDR3aa	d_gene	j_gene	abundance	v_gene
TGTGCCAGTAGTACCCAGGGGAGTAGCAATCAGCCCCAGCATTTT	CASSTQGSSNQPQHF	-	TRBJ1-5	-	TRBV19
TGTGCCAGCAGCCCTAGGACTAGCGGGCTACAAGAGACCCAGTACTTC	CASSPRTSGLQETQYF	TRBD2	TRBJ2-5	-	TRBV11-1
TGCGCCAGCAGCTCTAGCGGAGAGGGGACCGGGGAGCTGTTTTTT	CASSSSGEGTGELFF	TRBD2	TRBJ2-2	-	TRBV5-1
TGTGCCAGCAGGACAGGATATAGCAATCAGCCCCAGCATTTT	CASRTGYSNQPQHF	-	TRBJ1-5	-	TRBV6-6
TGTGCCAGCTCACCACCCAGGGGGTCCTACGAGCAGTACTTC	CASSPPRGSYEQYF	TRBD1	TRBJ2-7	-	TRBV18
TGTGCCAGCAGTGTTGAGGGTAGCTATGGCTACACCTTC	CASSVEGSYGYTF	-	TRBJ1-2	-	TRBV6-1
TGTGCCAGCAGCCCAAAAGGCGGACAGTATGGCTACACCTTC	CASSPKGGQYGYTF	-	TRBJ1-2	-	TRBV7-9
TGTGCCAGCAGGTCAGGGGCTGGCAATCAGCCCCAGCATTTT	CASRSGAGNQPQHF	-	TRBJ1-5	-	TRBV6-1
TGTGCCAGCAGCCAAGAAGGGACTAGCGGGAGGACCGGGGAGCTGTTTTTT	CASSQEGTSGRTGELFF	TRBD2	TRBJ2-2	-	TRBV7-9
TGTGCCAGCAGCTTGAGGACAGGGCCCTACGAGCAGTACTTC	CASSLRTGPYEQYF	TRBD1	TRBJ2-7	-	TRBV11-2
TGTGCCAGCATGATTCGACAGACAGATACGCAGTATTTT	CASMIRQTDTQYF	-	TRBJ2-3	-	TRBV2
TGCGCCAGCAGCCTCGGACAGGTTCTCGGGACCGGGGAGCTGTTTTTT	CASSLGQVLGTGELFF	TRBD1	TRBJ2-2	-	TRBV5-1
TGTGCCAGCAGCCACCCGGTCGTAACCTACGAGCAGTACTTC	CASSHPVVTYEQYF	-	TRBJ2-7	-	TRBV7-3
TGTGCCAGCAGCTCCCACAGGGGGCCCCAAGAGACCCAGTACTTC	CASSSHRGPQETQYF	TRBD1	TRBJ2-5	-	TRBV9
TGTGCCAGCACCGTCAGGCCGAACTATGGCTACACCTTC	CASTVRPNYGYTF	-	TRBJ1-2	-	TRBV2
TGCAGCGTTTACGGGGGGAGGGTGCAAGAGACCCAGTACTTC	CSVYGGRVQETQYF	TRBD2	TRBJ2-5	-	TRBV29-1
TGTGCCAGCAGTTTAACGTACGGGAGGGGGGTGGGCTACACCTTC	CASSLTYGRGVGYTF	-	TRBJ1-2	once	TRBV27
TGTGCCAGCAGCGGCGACTGGGCCTACGAGCAGTACTTC	CASSGDWAYEQYF	-	TRBJ2-7	-	TRBV5-5
TGTGCCAGCAGCGTTGGACTAGCGTTAGATACGCAGTATTTT	CASSVGLALDTQYF	TRBD2	TRBJ2-3	-	TRBV9
TGTGCCAGCAGTTTATCGTCCGGTTATGGCTACACCTTC	CASSLSSGYGYTF	-	TRBJ1-2	-	TRBV27
TGTGCCAGCAGCTTTTTTACCGGGACTACTTTAACAGATACGCAGTATTTT	CASSFFTGTTLTDTQYF	TRBD2	TRBJ2-3	-	TRBV14
TGTGCCAGCAGCTTAGGACTACTAGCGGGCCTTAGCTCCTACAATGAGCAGTTCTTC	CASSLGLLAGLSSYNEQFF	TRBD2	TRBJ2-1	-	TRBV7-9
TGTGCCAGCAGCCAAGTCTCCGGGACAACCTACGAGCAGTACTTC	CASSQVSGTTYEQYF	-	TRBJ2-7	-	TRBV4-2
TGTGCCAGCAGCGTAGGCGAGCCGGGAGGTGAGGAGACCCAGTACTTC	CASSVGEPGGEETQYF	TRBD2	TRBJ2-5	-	TRBV9
TGTGCCAGCAGCAAAGGGAGAGGAGCTAACTATGGCTACACCTTC	CASSKGRGANYGYTF	-	TRBJ1-2	-	TRBV21-1
TGTGCCAGCAGTTTACTAGGAGATACGCAGTATTTT	CASSLLGDTQYF	-	TRBJ2-3	-	TRBV27
TGTGCCAGCAGCCAAGGGAGCAGGGGGACTGAAGCTTTCTTT	CASSQGSRGTEAFF	TRBD1	TRBJ1-1	-	TRBV4-2
TGTGCCACCAGCAGAGCCAGGATAATACTAGCGGGAGTTCAAGAGACCCAGTACTTC	CATSRARIILAGVQETQYF	TRBD2	TRBJ2-5	-	TRBV15
TGTGCCAGCAGCCCTAGCGGGAGTGGCACAGATACGCAGTATTTT	CASSPSGSGTDTQYF	TRBD2	TRBJ2-3	-	TRBV28
TGTGCCAGCAGCTTACAACAGGGGGACATTCAGTACTTC	CASSLQQGDIQYF	TRBD1	TRBJ2-4	-	TRBV7-3
TGTGCCAGCAGCTTCGGGACTAGCGGAGTCTACGAGCAGTACTTC	CASSFGTSGVYEQYF	TRBD2	TRBJ2-7	-	TRBV7-2
TGTGCCAGCACAACAGGGGGCCAAGGAAACATTCAGTACTTC	CASTTGGQGNIQYF	TRBD1	TRBJ2-4	-	TRBV27
TGTGCCAGCAGTGAAGACACAGGGATGAACACTGAAGCTTTCTTT	CASSEDTGMNTEAFF	-	TRBJ1-1	-	TRBV6-1
TGTGCCAGCAGCTTTTCAGGCTCGGTGAACACTGAAGCTTTCTTT	CASSFSGSVNTEAFF	-	TRBJ1-1	-	TRBV11-3
TGTGCCAGCAGTTTGGGTACAGGGGAAGCTAACTATGGCTACACCTTC	CASSLGTGEANYGYTF	TRBD1	TRBJ1-2	-	TRBV5-4
TGTGCCAGCAGTTTTTCGGGACTAGCGGACACGAACACCGGGGAGCTGTTTTTT	CASSFSGLADTNTGELFF	TRBD2	TRBJ2-2	-	TRBV28
TGTGCCAGCAGCCCCAGGGACGTAGCGGGGTACAATGAGCAGTTCTTC	CASSPRDVAGYNEQFF	TRBD2	TRBJ2-1	-	TRBV7-8
TGTGCCTGTGCTAGCGGGGGGGGCACAGATACGCAGTATTTT	CACASGGGTDTQYF	TRBD2	TRBJ2-3	-	TRBV30
TGTGCCAGCAGCTTGGCAGCGGGAATTGGCACCGGGGAGCTGTTTTTT	CASSLAAGIGTGELFF	TRBD2	TRBJ2-2	-	TRBV5-6
TGTGCCAGCAGTCCAGGACAGGGAAGCTCCTACGAGCAGTACTTC	CASSPGQGSSYEQYF	TRBD1	TRBJ2-7	-	TRBV25-1
TGTGCCAGCAGTGGGAGGTATTTGTCGTCTGAGCAGTTCTTC	CASSGRYLSSEQFF	-	TRBJ2-1	-	TRBV25-1
TGTGCCAGCAGCTTGTTAGCGGGAGCTTTTTACGAGCAGTACTTC	CASSLLAGAFYEQYF	TRBD2	TRBJ2-7	-	TRBV5-6
TGTGCCAGTAGTATAGCCGGGACAGGGGGCTATGGCTACACCTTC	CASSIAGTGGYGYTF	TRBD1	TRBJ1-2	-	TRBV19
TGTGCCAGCAGTTTAATAGACAGGGGGCGCATCAATGAGCAGTTCTTC	CASSLIDRGRINEQFF	TRBD1	TRBJ2-1	-	TRBV27
TGTGCCAGCAGCACGGGGACTAGCGGCACCTACAATGAGCAGTTCTTC	CASSTGTSGTYNEQFF	TRBD2	TRBJ2-1	-	TRBV5-4
TGTGCCAGCAGCCAAGACGCGCGGGGGGCCGATGAGCAGTTCTTC	CASSQDARGADEQFF	TRBD2	TRBJ2-1	-	TRBV4-2
TGCGCCAGCAGCGGGGTAGCGCGGGACGAGCAGTACTTC	CASSGVARDEQYF	-	TRBJ2-7	-	TRBV4-1
TGCGCCAGCAGCTGGGCAGGTGGTGGCACAGATACGCAGTATTTT	CASSWAGGGTDTQYF	-	TRBJ2-3	-	TRBV5-1
TGTGCCAGCAGCCTAAACACCGGGGAGCTGTTTTTT	CASSLNTGELFF	-	TRBJ2-2	few	TRBV9
TGTGCCAGCTCACTAATGACCACGGCAGGGGATGCCTACGAGCAGTACTTC	CASSLMTTAGDAYEQYF	-	TRBJ2-7	-	TRBV18
TGTGCCTGGAATACGGGGGGGGACTATGGCTACACCTTC	CAWNTGGDYGYTF	-	TRBJ1-2	-	TRBV30
TGTGCCATCAATCCGGGACTAGCCGCCTACGAGCAGTACTTC	CAINPGLAAYEQYF	TRBD2	TRBJ2-7	-	TRBV10-3
TGTGCCAGCAGCTTGCTGGGAGATGAGCCCCAGCATTTT	CASSLLGDEPQHF	-	TRBJ1-5	-	TRBV9
TGTGCCAGCAAAGACAGGACTAGCGGGAGAAAGCCCTCCTACAATGAGCAGTTCTTC	CASKDRTSGRKPSYNEQFF	TRBD2	TRBJ2-1	-	TRBV2
TGTGCCAGCAGCCCAAAACGGACAGGGGTTTCCTATGGCTACACCTTC	CASSPKRTGVSYGYTF	TRBD1	TRBJ1-2	-	TRBV7-9
TGTGCCAGCAGCCTGACTAGCTCCTACAATGAGCAGTTCTTC	CASSLTSSYNEQFF	-	TRBJ2-1	-	TRBV27
TGTGCCAGCAGCCCCATGGGAGCGGGAGGATCCTCCGGGGAGCTGTTTTTT	CASSPMGAGGSSGELFF	TRBD2	TRBJ2-2	-	TRBV7-3
TGCGCCAGCAGCTTGGACCCTAGTAGCTTTTTATTCAATGAGCAGTTCTTC	CASSLDPSSFLFNEQFF	-	TRBJ2-1	-	TRBV5-1
TGTGCCAGCTCAAAAGGGGGTCAGGTCTATGGCTACACCTTC	CASSKGGQVYGYTF	-	TRBJ1-2	-	TRBV28